The 29 T cell receptor beta chains listed next were all sequenced from one sample in a study of T cell responses to AZD1222 COVID-19 vaccine. The protocol was immunoSEQ multiplex PCR, while the TCRdb copy is restricted to in-frame clones and leaves out a portion. The sample carries roughly 130,000 clones, around 92% recorded once. Sequenced here: peripheral blood, sampled on day 0 of AZD1222 vaccination. The receptor source for this set is an adult in good health.

This chain joins TRBV2 and TRBJ2-2; D ambiguous. The CDR3 is 16 residues long. Germline CDR1 reads SNHLY; CDR2 reads FYNNEI. Trimming removed 0 bases from V and 1 base from J, with 9 bases in between. The chain's CDR3 is CASSEAWLGNTGELFF. The CDR3 nucleotides read TGTGCCAGCAGTGAAGCGTGGTTAGGGAACACCGGGGAGCTGTTTTTT.

The rearrangement joins TRBV18 to TRBJ2-5; TRBD1 aligns across 9 bases. This CDR3 has 14 residues. J was trimmed by 2 bases and V by 6 bases; bases with no gene match: 4. The germline gives CDR1 KGHSH, CDR2 LQKENI. The CDR3 DNA is TGTGCCAGCTCTCAGACAGGGGGTCAAGAGACCCAGTACTTC. It specifies CASSQTGGQETQYF. Using reference TRBV18 and TRBJ2-5 for the parts outside the CDR3, the full variable domain is NAGVMQNPRHLVRRRGQEARLRCSPMKGHSHVYWYRQLPEEGLKFMVYLQKENIIDESGMPKERFSAEFPKEGPSILRIQQVVRGDSAAYFCASSQTGGQETQYFGPGTRLLVL.

The CDR3 region is CASRWGGLPGETQYF. In DNA form, the CDR3 reads TGTGCCAGCAGGTGGGGAGGCCTTCCGGGAGAGACCCAGTACTTC. V is TRBV14 and J is TRBJ2-5, with D possibly being TRBD2 (6 bases). Germline V gene sequence: CDR1 SGHDN, CDR2 FVKESK. CDR3 length: 15 residues. V lost 6 bases and J lost 4, with 18 bases in between.

The chain employs TRBV5-4 and TRBJ2-7, with 7 bases fitting TRBD2. V trimming: 0 bases; J trimming: 2 bases; junction bases outside the gene matches: 2. This CDR3 spans 14 amino acids. Looked up from germline, CDR1 is SGHNT and CDR2 is YYREEE (reference sequence). CDR3 loop: CASSLDSGAYEQYF. In DNA form, the CDR3 reads TGTGCCAGCAGCTTGGACAGCGGGGCCTACGAGCAGTACTTC.

This chain joins TRBV10-3 and TRBJ1-2, with 8 positions matching TRBD1. Germline CDR1 and CDR2: ENHRY and SYGVKD. V lost 2 bases, J lost 7 bases, and 6 bases stayed unmatched. The CDR3 loop spans 14 amino acids. The CDR3 spells CAISEITGGSGYTF. As DNA, the CDR3 is TGTGCCATCAGTGAGATCACAGGGGGAAGTGGCTACACCTTC.

The chain has TRBV4-1 and TRBJ2-1; 7 bases agree with TRBD1. Germline trimming cut 4 bases from V and 4 bases from J; bases unmatched to any gene: 7. CDR1 is MGHRA and CDR2 is YSYEKL in the germline V gene. The CDR3 is 15 amino acids. CDR3 DNA sequence: TGCGCCAGCAGCCTAAGACAGGGAGATTACAATGAGCAGTTCTTC. Translating it yields CASSLRQGDYNEQFF.

CDR3 protein: CATSDRALQPQHF. The CDR3 DNA follows: TGTGCCACCAGTGACAGGGCCCTCCAGCCCCAGCATTTT. V usage is TRBV24-1 and J usage is TRBJ1-5, with D tentatively TRBD1 (5 bases). The CDR3 is 13 residues long. The germline V gene encodes CDR1 KGHDR and CDR2 SFDVKD. V was pared by 4 bases and J by 7 bases, with 10 bases between.

The rearrangement uses TRBV29-1 and TRBJ1-2; 10 bases line up with TRBD1. Germline CDR1 SQVTM, CDR2 ANQGSEA. The CDR3 has 14 amino acids. Unmatched junction bases numbered 11, after V lost 6 bases and J lost 7 bases. CDR3 sequence (DNA): TGCAGCGTAGATAGACAGGGGGCGCCTTTTGGCTACACCTTC. Translating it yields CSVDRQGAPFGYTF.

The rearrangement links TRBV7-6 to TRBJ2-2; no clear D. From germline, CDR1 is SGHVS and CDR2 FNYEAQ. V dropped 5 bases and J dropped 4 bases, with 17 bases sitting between them. The CDR3 extends over 16 amino acids. CDR3 amino acids: CASSTLNSRATGELFF. For the CDR3, the DNA is TGTGCCAGCAGCACCCTCAACTCCCGGGCCACCGGGGAGCTGTTTTTT.

V is TRBV3-1 (or the pseudogene TRBV3-2) and J is TRBJ2-7, with a tentative D call TRBD2 (7 bases). The germline V gene encodes CDR1 LGHDT and CDR2 YNNKEL (reference sequence). The CDR3 spans 14 residues. V shed 7 bases and J shed 3 bases, with 16 bases lying between them. DNA for the CDR3: TGTGCCAGCAACGCACGGGGGGCATTCTACGAGCAGTACTTC. Translation: CASNARGAFYEQYF.

The chain combines TRBV2 with TRBJ1-2; the match to TRBD1 covers 7 bases. Germline CDR1 is SNHLY and CDR2 is FYNNEI. Trimming took 5 bases from V and 4 from J; bases not matched to a gene: 4. The CDR3 covers 13 residues. The CDR3 bases are TGTGCCAGCAGTAATGACAGGGCCTATGGCTACACCTTC. It is translated as CASSNDRAYGYTF.

The V and J genes are TRBV3-1 (or the pseudogene TRBV3-2) and TRBJ1-3; D uncertain. Germline V gives CDR1 LGHDT, CDR2 YNNKEL (reference sequence). The CDR3 spans 13 residues. Trimming removed 0 bases at V and 4 bases at J, with 4 bases between. The CDR3 region has the DNA TGTGCCAGCAGCCAAGAAGCGGGAAACACCATATATTTT. Protein product: CASSQEAGNTIYF.

The chain joins TRBV5-4 to TRBJ1-1, with D uncertain. CDR3 length equals 13 residues. The V gene's germline CDR1 is SGHNT and CDR2 YYREEE (reference sequence). V was shortened by 5 bases and J by 0 bases, with 8 bases between the two germline ends. CDR3 loop: CASSPGMNTEAFF. The CDR3 nucleotides are TGTGCCAGCAGTCCGGGAATGAACACTGAAGCTTTCTTT.

This chain uses TRBV9 with TRBJ2-1; 7 bases align to TRBD2. The J segment lost 7 bases and the V segment lost 0 bases, leaving 10 bases of the junction unmatched. Germline CDR1 reads SGDLS; CDR2 reads YYNGEE. The CDR3 runs to 16 residues. CDR3: CASSVVSLGGGNEQFF. CDR3 nucleotides: TGTGCCAGCAGCGTAGTATCTCTGGGGGGAGGGAATGAGCAGTTCTTC.

The chain recombines TRBV6-5 with TRBJ2-5; TRBD1 aligns across 8 bases. The CDR3 spans 11 residues. The germline V gene has CDR1 MNHEY and CDR2 SVGAGI. The V segment lost 5 bases and the J segment 11 bases; nucleotides outside the gene matches: 4. The CDR3 coding sequence is TGTGCCAGCAGTCGACAGGGGACTCAGTACTTC. Residues: CASSRQGTQYF.

A remark on this clone: Other DNA sequences in this sample translate to the same CDR3. The chain employs TRBV11-3 and TRBJ2-1; D possibly corresponds to TRBD1 (5 bases). The CDR3 length is 14 residues. V was cut by 6 bases and J by 0 bases, with 9 bases left in between. Germline loops: CDR1 SGHNT, CDR2 YENEEA. The CDR3 spells CASSGASSYNEQFF. The CDR3 coding sequence is TGTGCCAGCAGTGGGGCGAGCTCCTACAATGAGCAGTTCTTC. Together with reference TRBV11-3 and TRBJ2-1, the CDR3 gives the full variable domain: EAGVVQSPRYKIIEKKQPVAFWCNPISGHNTLYWYLQNLGQGPELLIRYENEEAVDDSQLPKDRFSAERLKGVDSTLKIQPAELGDSAVYLCASSGASSYNEQFFGPGTRLTVL.

As regards this clone: This sample also contains other DNA sequences that code for the same CDR3. This chain's CDR3 is CASSLFGETQYF. The CDR3 DNA follows: TGTGCCAGCAGCTTATTTGGGGAGACCCAGTACTTC. The chain recombines TRBV7-9 with TRBJ2-5; D uncertain. CDR1 is SEHNR and CDR2 is FQNEAQ in the germline V gene (reference sequence). The CDR3 has 12 residues. With 2 bases removed from V and 5 bases from J, the gap between germline ends came to 6 bases.

This clone was seen a single time. The chain employs TRBV10-3 and TRBJ2-3; D remains ambiguous. Germline CDR1 is ENHRY and CDR2 is SYGVKD. V was trimmed by 4 bases and J by 1 base, leaving 6 bases between them. The CDR3 runs 13 residues. The CDR3 DNA sequence: TGTGCCATCAGTGCTGAGGGCACAGATACGCAGTATTTT. It yields the protein CAISAEGTDTQYF.

The CDR3 region is CASSSALAGARSYEQYF. CDR3 nucleotide sequence: TGTGCCAGCAGCTCCGCACTAGCGGGGGCCCGCTCCTACGAGCAGTACTTC. The V and J genes are TRBV7-9 and TRBJ2-7; 11 positions agree with TRBD2. The length of the CDR3 is 17 residues. Germline values: CDR1 SEHNR, CDR2 FQNEAQ (reference sequence). V lost 4 bases and J lost 0; bases outside the gene matches: 8.

The gene calls are TRBV6-2 or TRBV6-3 and TRBJ2-7; D remains ambiguous. Trimming cost V 2 bases and J 1 base, with 6 bases left between them. CDR1 MNHEY and CDR2 SVGEGT come from the germline V gene. The CDR3 has 13 residues. CDR3 sequence reads: CASSYPQSYEQYF. The CDR3 bases are TGTGCCAGCAGTTACCCCCAGTCCTACGAGCAGTACTTC.

The table lists this clone with a count of one. V gene TRBV24-1 combines with J gene TRBJ1-2, with D possibly being TRBD1 (5 bases). Germline V lookup: CDR1 KGHDR, CDR2 SFDVKD. The CDR3 is 14 amino acids. The V end lost 4 bases, the J end lost 4 bases, and 12 bases lay between the germline ends. The DNA of the CDR3 is TGTGCCACCAGTGACTCGGGACGGTCCTATGGCTACACCTTC. Its protein is CATSDSGRSYGYTF.

This sequence joins TRBV5-1 and TRBJ2-1; 7 nucleotides agree with TRBD1. Per germline, CDR1 SGHRS and CDR2 YFSETQ. J was trimmed by 10 bases and V by 3 bases; bases with no gene match: 10. The CDR3 contains 14 residues. CDR3 amino acids: CASSSQKLTGEQFF. For the CDR3, the DNA is TGCGCCAGCAGCTCTCAGAAACTGACAGGGGAGCAGTTCTTC. The full variable domain, completed using reference TRBV5-1 and TRBJ2-1, is KAGVTQTPRYLIKTRGQQVTLSCSPISGHRSVSWYQQTPGQGLQFLFEYFSETQRNKGNFPGRFSGRQFSNSRSEMNVSTLELGDSALYLCASSSQKLTGEQFFGPGTRLTVL.

This chain uses TRBV9 with TRBJ2-5; D is unclear. Germline V gene lookup returns CDR1 SGDLS and CDR2 YYNGEE. Between the trimmed V and J ends, which lost 0 bases and 5 bases, there was a span of 11 bases. The CDR3 is made up of 14 amino acids. CDR3 nucleotide sequence: TGTGCCAGCAGCGTAGATAAGGGCAGGGAGACCCAGTACTTC. Encoded protein: CASSVDKGRETQYF.

The V and J genes are TRBV9 and TRBJ1-6; TRBD1 might be the D (5 bases). The CDR3 covers 13 residues. The germline CDR1 and CDR2 sequences are SGDLS and YYNGEE. The germline V and J ends were trimmed by 10 bases and 10 bases, with 18 bases remaining between them. Written as DNA, the CDR3 is TGTGCCCGCGGGGGGGGAGAAGGGTCACCCCTCCACTTT. Its translation is CARGGGEGSPLHF. Together with reference TRBV9 and TRBJ1-6, the CDR3 gives the full variable domain: DSGVTQTPKHLITATGQRVTLRCSPRSGDLSVYWYQQSLDQGLQFLIQYYNGEERAKGNILERFSAQQFPDLHSELNLSSLELGDSALYFCARGGGEGSPLHFGNGTRLTVT.

Only a few counts were recorded for this clone. The chain links TRBV2 to TRBJ2-1, with 10 positions matching TRBD2. CDR1 SNHLY and CDR2 FYNNEI come from the germline V gene. V lost 0 bases to trimming and J lost 6 bases; unmatched junction nucleotides: 14. The length of the CDR3 is 19 residues. The CDR3 protein is CASSEAVEQRGGLLNEQFF. CDR3 DNA sequence: TGTGCCAGCAGTGAAGCGGTTGAGCAGCGGGGGGGTTTACTCAATGAGCAGTTCTTC.

The chain combines TRBV28 with TRBJ2-1; the match to TRBD1 covers 7 bases. J was trimmed by 2 bases and V by 7 bases; bases with no gene match: 5. The germline V gene has CDR1 MDHEN and CDR2 SYDVKM. The CDR3 contains 14 residues. CDR3 nucleotides: TGTGCCAGCACCGCCGACAGGGCCTACAATGAGCAGTTCTTC. It yields the protein CASTADRAYNEQFF.

The rearrangement uses TRBV7-2 and TRBJ2-7; the D gene is possibly TRBD2 (6 bases). CDR3 length: 16 amino acids. Germline V gives CDR1 SGHTA, CDR2 FQGNSA. V lost 1 base and J lost 3, with 16 bases in between. The DNA for the CDR3 is TGTGCCAGCAGCTTAGATTCGGCGCGGGGAGTCTACGAGCAGTACTTC. Its translation is CASSLDSARGVYEQYF.

The chain carries TRBV6-1 and TRBJ1-3; D not resolved. V gave up 2 bases and J gave up 4 bases, with 9 bases separating them. The CDR3 runs 14 residues. Germline CDR1 is MNHNS and CDR2 is SASEGT. CDR3 residues: CASSERGSGNTIYF. CDR3 sequence (DNA): TGTGCCAGCAGTGAACGCGGCAGCGGAAACACCATATATTTT.

A remark on this clone: At one end, the junction sequence differs from germline, possibly due to a read error. In the same sample, other DNA sequences code for this CDR3. The gene calls are TRBV7-7 and TRBJ2-1; TRBD1 is a possible D gene (6 bases). The CDR3 is 14 amino acids. CDR1 is SSHAT, CDR2 FNYEAQ, per germline (reference sequence). The chain's CDR3 is CASSLGGSYNEQFF. The CDR3 nucleotides read TGTGCTAGCAGCTTAGGGGGATCCTACAATGAGCAGTTCTTC.